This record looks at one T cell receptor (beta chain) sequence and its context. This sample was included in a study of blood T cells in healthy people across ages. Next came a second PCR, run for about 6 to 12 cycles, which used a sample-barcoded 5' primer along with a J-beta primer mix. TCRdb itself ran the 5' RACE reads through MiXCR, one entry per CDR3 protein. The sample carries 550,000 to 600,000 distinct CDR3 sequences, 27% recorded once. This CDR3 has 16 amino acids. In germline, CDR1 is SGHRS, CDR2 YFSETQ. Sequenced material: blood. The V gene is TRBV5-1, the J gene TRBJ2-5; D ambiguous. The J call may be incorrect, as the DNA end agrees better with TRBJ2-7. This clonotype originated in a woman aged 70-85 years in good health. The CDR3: CASSLGVRSMWDEQYF. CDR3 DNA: TGCGCCAGCAGCTTGGGAGTGAGGAGTATGTGGGACGAGCAGTACTTC.